A selection of T cell receptor beta chains follows, all from one sample in a study of cytomegalovirus exposure and HLA in healthy donors. Libraries were prepared by immunoSEQ multiplex PCR; TCRdb keeps only in-frame clonotypes and omits some of them. The table lists 160,000 or so clones. The specimen was PBMCs. These TCRs come from a man aged 25-45 years in good health and CMV-seronegative. Both conserved end residues are part of each CDR3.

TRBV28	TRBJ2-3	CAIVRLAGVTDTQYF
TRBV6-5	TRBJ2-3	CASRHTDTQYF
TRBV10-2	TRBJ2-1	CASSFRDYNEQFF
TRBV5-4	TRBJ1-2	CASSTTSSSYGYTF
TRBV5-1	TRBJ1-2	CASSSGTDYYGYTF
TRBV7-9	TRBJ1-1	CASRGQKNTEAFF
TRBV19	TRBJ2-5	CASRTFHGEETQYF
TRBV6-6	TRBJ2-7	CASSLVSGYNEQYF
TRBV7-6	TRBJ2-7	CASSLEAGGPYEQYF
TRBV7-2	TRBJ1-2	CASSRDREVFYTF
TRBV27	TRBJ1-5	CASRGTRAGNQPQHF
TRBV28	TRBJ2-7	CASTSPGTGNNF
TRBV29-1	TRBJ2-1	CSVPLAADNEQFF
TRBV5-4	TRBJ2-2	CASSKGQARNTGELFF
TRBV9	TRBJ2-7	CASSPQTGVDEQYF
TRBV18	TRBJ2-1	CASSPTPGLAGGIDEQFF
TRBV19	TRBJ2-2	CASSTTLAFAGELFF
TRBV5-8	TRBJ2-5	CASSPEALAGVEETQYF
TRBV28	TRBJ2-7	CASSSPGTGVGEQYF
TRBV6-5	TRBJ2-1	CASSLAGVVNEQFF
TRBV5-4	TRBJ2-6	CASSLLYSGANVLTF
TRBV27	TRBJ2-5	CASSPSALRGIGETQYF
TRBV27	TRBJ1-1	CASSLFAGTQAFF
TRBV4-2	TRBJ2-7	CASSQYLKVSEQYF
TRBV27	TRBJ1-6	CASSPRQINNSPLHF
TRBV28	TRBJ1-1	CASKNREAFF
TRBV19	TRBJ2-3	CASSEVAGDLTDTQYF
TRBV15	TRBJ2-3	CATSRLQRERADTQYF
TRBV6-1	TRBJ2-6	CASSVRLAGNSGANVLTF
TRBV15	TRBJ2-7	CAAKTSGSHEQYF
TRBV7-2	TRBJ1-1	CASSVDRGGGAFF
TRBV5-1	TRBJ2-7	CASSLVEGAYEQYF
TRBV6-5	TRBJ1-2	CASSEGDRSYGYTF
TRBV7-2	TRBJ1-6	CASSRDRSSYNSPLHF
TRBV28	TRBJ2-1	CASRTPPGGGNNEQFF
TRBV28	TRBJ2-7	CASSSSGVGGGEQYF
TRBV11-2	TRBJ2-7	CASSLNPGGSYEQYF
TRBV4-1	TRBJ2-3	CASSQARTSGYTDTQYF
TRBV5-4	TRBJ2-6	CASSLEGRGVKGANVLTF
TRBV5-1	TRBJ2-7	CASSLDRESYEQYF
TRBV7-9	TRBJ1-5	CASSLEVSGGINQPQHF
TRBV27	TRBJ1-3	CASSLTGSGNTIYF
TRBV5-1	TRBJ1-2	CATGTGELNYGYTF
TRBV18	TRBJ1-3	CASSPDRGQNTIYF
TRBV9	TRBJ2-5	CASSPMGQGAETQYF
TRBV6-6	TRBJ2-7	CASSYTGNEQYF
TRBV25-1	TRBJ2-5	CASSDRALGAGGQETQYF
TRBV27	TRBJ2-5	CASSLLGGLETQYF
TRBV10-3	TRBJ2-2	CAIRRGGSNTGELFF
TRBV18	TRBJ1-1	CASSPPRQGGLTEAFF